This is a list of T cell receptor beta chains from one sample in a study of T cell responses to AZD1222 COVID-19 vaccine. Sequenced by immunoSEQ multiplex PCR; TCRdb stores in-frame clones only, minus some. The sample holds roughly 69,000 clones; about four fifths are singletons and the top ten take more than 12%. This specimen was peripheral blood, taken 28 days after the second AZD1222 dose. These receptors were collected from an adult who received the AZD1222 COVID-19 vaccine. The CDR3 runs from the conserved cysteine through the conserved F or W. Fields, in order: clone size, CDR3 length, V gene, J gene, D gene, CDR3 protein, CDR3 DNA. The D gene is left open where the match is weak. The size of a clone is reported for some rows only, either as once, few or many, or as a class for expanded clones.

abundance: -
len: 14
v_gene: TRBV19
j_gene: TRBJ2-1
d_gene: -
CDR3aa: CASRLGPFGNEQFF
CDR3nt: TGTGCCAGTAGACTCGGACCCTTCGGCAATGAGCAGTTCTTC

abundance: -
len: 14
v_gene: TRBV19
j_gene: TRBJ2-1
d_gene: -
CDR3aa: CATGEVPGSDEQFF
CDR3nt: TGTGCCACCGGAGAGGTTCCGGGGAGCGATGAGCAGTTCTTC

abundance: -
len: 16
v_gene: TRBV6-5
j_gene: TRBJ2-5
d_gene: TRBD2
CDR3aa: CASSYVVAGGGETQYF
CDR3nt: TGTGCCAGCAGTTACGTTGTGGCGGGGGGTGGAGAGACCCAGTACTTC

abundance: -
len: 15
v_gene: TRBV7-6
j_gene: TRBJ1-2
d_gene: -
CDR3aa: CASSPGYRGLNGYTF
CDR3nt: TGTGCCAGCAGCCCCGGGTACCGGGGATTGAATGGCTACACCTTC

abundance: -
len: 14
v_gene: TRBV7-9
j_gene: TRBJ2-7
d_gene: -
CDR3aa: CASSLPWNSYEQYF
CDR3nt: TGTGCCAGCAGCTTACCCTGGAACTCCTACGAGCAGTACTTC

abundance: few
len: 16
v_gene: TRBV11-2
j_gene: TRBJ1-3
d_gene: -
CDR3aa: CASSLLEGRSGNTIYF
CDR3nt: TGTGCCAGCAGCCTCCTGGAGGGGAGGTCGGGAAACACCATATATTTT

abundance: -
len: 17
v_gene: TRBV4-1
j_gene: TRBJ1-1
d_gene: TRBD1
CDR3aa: CASSQVALGTGQTEAFF
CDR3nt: TGCGCCAGCAGCCAAGTTGCATTGGGGACAGGGCAAACTGAAGCTTTCTTT

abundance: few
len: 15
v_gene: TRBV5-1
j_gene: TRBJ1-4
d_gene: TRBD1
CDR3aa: CASSSWTGENEKLFF
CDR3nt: TGCGCCAGCAGCTCCTGGACAGGGGAGAATGAAAAACTGTTTTTT

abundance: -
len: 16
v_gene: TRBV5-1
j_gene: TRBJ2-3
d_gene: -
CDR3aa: CASSPGGGAFTDTQYF
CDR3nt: TGCGCCAGCAGCCCTGGAGGGGGGGCCTTCACAGATACGCAGTATTTT

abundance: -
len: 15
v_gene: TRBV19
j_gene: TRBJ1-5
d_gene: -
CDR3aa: CASSIPGNSNQPQHF
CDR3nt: TGTGCCAGTAGTATCCCGGGTAATAGCAATCAGCCCCAGCATTTT

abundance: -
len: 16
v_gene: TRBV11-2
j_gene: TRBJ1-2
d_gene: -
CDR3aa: CASSKRRDRTDYGYTF
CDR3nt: TGTGCCAGCAGTAAACGAAGAGACCGGACAGACTATGGCTACACCTTC

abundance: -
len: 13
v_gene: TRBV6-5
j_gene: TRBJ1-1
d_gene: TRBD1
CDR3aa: CASSSQGGTEAFF
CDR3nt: TGTGCCAGCAGCTCCCAGGGGGGCACTGAAGCTTTCTTT

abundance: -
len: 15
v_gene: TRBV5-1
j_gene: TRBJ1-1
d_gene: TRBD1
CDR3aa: CASSLDRGLDTEAFF
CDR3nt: TGCGCCAGCAGCTTGGACAGGGGCTTGGACACTGAAGCTTTCTTT

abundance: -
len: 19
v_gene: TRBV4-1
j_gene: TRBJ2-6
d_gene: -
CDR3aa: CASSQDVGGAISGANVLTF
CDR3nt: TGCGCCAGCAGCCAAGATGTAGGGGGTGCAATCTCTGGGGCCAACGTCCTGACTTTC

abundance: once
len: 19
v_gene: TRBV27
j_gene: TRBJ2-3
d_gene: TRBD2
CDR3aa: CASSLSTLAGGASTDTQYF
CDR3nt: TGTGCCAGCAGTTTATCGACCCTAGCGGGGGGTGCTAGCACAGATACGCAGTATTTT

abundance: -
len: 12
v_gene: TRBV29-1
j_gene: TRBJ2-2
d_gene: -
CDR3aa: CSVPRPTGELFF
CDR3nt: TGCAGCGTTCCTAGACCTACCGGGGAGCTGTTTTTT